This T cell receptor (beta chain) originates from a study of CXCR3-negative and CXCR3-positive naive CD8 T cells (dated by TCRdb to 2018 to 2020). Concerning the study at large: In total, about 135 million TRB reads were obtained, corresponding to roughly 1.5 +/- 0.3 million reads per library. The diversity and physicochemical repertoire analyses included about a dozen donors pooled from two independent experiments. For the TRBV-TRBJ cluster analysis, the naive subsets came from 5 donors, while the memory cells came from 3 donors. What the study reported, not specific to this receptor: Repertoire diversity was comparably high in both naive subsets but much lower in memory CD8+ T cells. Freshly isolated PBMCs were used for most assays because CXCR3 expression went down partially after cryopreservation. Because surface CD5, which has been linked to self-reactivity in mice, was comparable between naive subsets, TCR interaction strength was also inferred from TRB CDR3 physicochemical properties. Naive CXCR3-negative and CXCR3-positive cells from the same donor showed similar TRBV-TRBJ usage, whereas memory cells showed distinct patterns.

From its cysteine to its phenylalanine, the CDR3 spans 13 amino acids. There is no recorded DNA. From the germline V gene, CDR1 is SGHTA and CDR2 is FQGNSA. Sequenced using a NextSeq 550. The Human TCR Profiling Kit (MiLaboratory) was used to make UMI-labeled 5' RACE TRB cDNA libraries. cDNA synthesis used the entire amount of extracted RNA, and PCR amplification then used the entire amount of cDNA produced. Libraries were prepared in parallel with an identical number of PCR cycles. As for the authors' bioinformatics: MIGEC and MiXCR extracted about 53,000 +/- 10,000 unique UMI-labeled TRB cDNA molecules per library, requiring at least two reads per UMI. On average, approximately 40,000 +/- 10,000 functional in-frame TRB CDR3 nucleotide clonotypes lacking stop codons were found per library. After each sample was downsampled to 5000 UMI-labeled TRB molecules, VDJtools was used to calculate diversity metrics such as normalized Shannon-Wiener and Chao1. Clonotype-size-weighted physicochemical properties of the central five CDR3 residues (interaction energy, strength, volume and Kidera factor 4) were computed in VDJtools. TCRdb reprocessed the reads, reporting each CDR3 protein sequence once and no DNA. These V and J calls originate from TCRdb's pipeline instead of the authors' own analysis. The sample table records about 38,000 distinct CDR3 sequences. The ten largest account for more than 14% of the sample.

As regards this clonotype: The antigen it binds to is not known.

For each CD8+ T cell subset, flow sorting was done in triplicate, and 300,000 or so cells per subset went directly into RLT lysis buffer. Peripheral blood mononuclear cells were isolated from buffy coats using standard density gradient centrifugation. Total RNA was extracted from sorted cells with an RNeasy Mini Kit. The sequence is built from TRBV7-2 and TRBJ1-1. Sample: memory CD8+ T cells from blood. This sample's cell subset or site label indicates: conventional CD8+ memory T cells (TMEM), sorted as controls. The receptor was derived from a human donor in good health. Some clones in this sample may be carry-over from other donors' samples. The CDR3 region reads CASSLGWNTEAFF.